This is a list of T cell receptor beta chains from one sample in a study of molecular identifiers for immune sequencing clone quantification. MiXCR, applied by TCRdb to the PCR reads, yields one record per CDR3 protein. The table lists 65,000 to 70,000 distinct CDR3 sequences, roughly 20% of them singletons, with about 1.5% in the top ten. The sample was naive CD8+ T cells from blood, with Jurkat cell RNA spiked in. The receptors were sampled from a human donor in good health. Some libraries in this study had Jurkat cell RNA spiked in. The CDR3 runs from the conserved cysteine through the conserved F or W. A D gene is named only where the DNA matches it firmly. Expanded clones are given a class, and other clones once, few, many or no size at all.

>TRBJ2-6|-|-|TRBV2
CASSELSGANVLTF
TGTGCCAGCAGTGAACTCTCTGGGGCCAACGTCCTGACTTTC
>TRBJ1-4|many|TRBD1|TRBV5-4
CASSLWLGTAEATNEKLFF
TGTGCCAGCAGCTTGTGGTTGGGGACAGCCGAAGCAACTAATGAAAAACTGTTTTTT
>TRBJ2-3|many|TRBD2|TRBV28
CASSMGLSDTQYF
TGTGCCAGCAGTATGGGACTATCAGATACGCAGTATTTT
>TRBJ2-7|many|-|TRBV20-1
CSARDLSGSYEQYF
TGCAGTGCTAGAGATCTCTCGGGGTCCTACGAGCAGTACTTC
>TRBJ2-7|many|TRBD1|TRBV27
CASSLTGGTYEQYF
TGTGCCAGCAGTCTTACAGGGGGGACCTACGAGCAGTACTTC
>TRBJ2-3|few|-|TRBV5-6
CASSPEVSGTDTQYF
TGTGCCAGCAGCCCTGAGGTGTCGGGCACAGATACGCAGTATTTT
>TRBJ1-5|many|-|TRBV28
CASWAGGNQPQHF
TGTGCCAGCTGGGCAGGGGGCAATCAGCCCCAGCATTTT
>TRBJ1-2|many|TRBD1|TRBV28
CASEPGGVWANYGYTF
TGTGCCAGCGAACCAGGGGGGGTCTGGGCTAACTATGGCTACACCTTC
>TRBJ2-1|few|TRBD2|TRBV19
CASSTGLAGAQFF
TGTGCCAGTAGTACAGGACTAGCGGGAGCTCAGTTCTTC
>TRBJ2-1|few|-|TRBV4-1
CASSQVGADNEQLF
TGCGCCAGCAGCCAAGTGGGGGCGGACAATGAGCAGCTCTTC
>TRBJ2-5|-|TRBD2|TRBV12-3/TRBV12-4
CASSTPSGGVETQYF
TGTGCCAGCAGTACCCCCTCGGGGGGGGTAGAGACCCAGTACTTC
>TRBJ2-7|many|TRBD2|TRBV9
CASSVAGAGEAYEQYF
TGTGCCAGCAGCGTAGCCGGAGCGGGAGAGGCCTACGAGCAGTACTTC
>TRBJ2-3|many|TRBD2|TRBV7-8
CASRSDSAGGDTQYF
TGTGCCAGCAGATCGGACTCCGCGGGAGGAGATACGCAGTATTTT
>TRBJ2-7|many|-|TRBV4-2
CASSQGFYEQYF
TGTGCCAGCAGCCAGGGATTTTACGAGCAGTACTTC